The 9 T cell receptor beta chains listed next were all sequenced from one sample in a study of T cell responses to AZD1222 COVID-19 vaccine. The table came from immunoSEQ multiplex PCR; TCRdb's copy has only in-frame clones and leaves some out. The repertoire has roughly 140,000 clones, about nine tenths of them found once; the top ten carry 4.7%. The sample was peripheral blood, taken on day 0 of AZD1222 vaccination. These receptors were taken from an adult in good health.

The CDR3, as DNA: TGTGCCAGCAGTTACTTATCTGGCGAGACCCAGTACTTC. It is translated as CASSYLSGETQYF. The V call is TRBV6-5, the J call TRBJ2-5; D not resolved. V lost 1 base and J lost 5, with 8 bases in between. The CDR3 runs 13 residues. CDR1 and CDR2 (germline): MNHEY, SVGAGI.

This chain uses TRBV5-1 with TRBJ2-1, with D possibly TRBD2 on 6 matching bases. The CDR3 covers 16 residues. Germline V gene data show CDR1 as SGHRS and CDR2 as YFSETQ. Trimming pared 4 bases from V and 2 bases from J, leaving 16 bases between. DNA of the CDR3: TGCGCCAGCAGCGGCGGGGACTCCCCTACCTACAATGAGCAGTTCTTC. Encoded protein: CASSGGDSPTYNEQFF. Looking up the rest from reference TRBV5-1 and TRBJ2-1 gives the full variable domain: KAGVTQTPRYLIKTRGQQVTLSCSPISGHRSVSWYQQTPGQGLQFLFEYFSETQRNKGNFPGRFSGRQFSNSRSEMNVSTLELGDSALYLCASSGGDSPTYNEQFFGPGTRLTVL.

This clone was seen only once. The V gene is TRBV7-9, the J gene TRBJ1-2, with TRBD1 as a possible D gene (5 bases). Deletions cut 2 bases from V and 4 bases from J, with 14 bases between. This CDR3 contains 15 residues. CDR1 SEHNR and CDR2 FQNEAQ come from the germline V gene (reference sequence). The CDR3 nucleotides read TGTGCCAGCAGCTTATCACCGGGGCCCTCCTATGGCTACACCTTC. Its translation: CASSLSPGPSYGYTF.

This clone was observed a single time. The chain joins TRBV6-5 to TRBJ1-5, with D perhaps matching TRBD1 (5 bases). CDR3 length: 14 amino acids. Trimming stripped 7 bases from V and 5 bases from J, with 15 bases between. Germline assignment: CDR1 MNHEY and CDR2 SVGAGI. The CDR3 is CASIRTLGDQPQHF. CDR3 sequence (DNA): TGTGCCAGCATCAGGACCCTAGGGGATCAGCCCCAGCATTTT.

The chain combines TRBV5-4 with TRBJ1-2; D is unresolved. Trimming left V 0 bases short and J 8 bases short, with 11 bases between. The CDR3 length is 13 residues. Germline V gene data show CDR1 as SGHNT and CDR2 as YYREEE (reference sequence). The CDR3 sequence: CASSLVPGSGYTF. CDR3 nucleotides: TGTGCCAGCAGCTTGGTACCTGGGAGCGGCTACACCTTC.

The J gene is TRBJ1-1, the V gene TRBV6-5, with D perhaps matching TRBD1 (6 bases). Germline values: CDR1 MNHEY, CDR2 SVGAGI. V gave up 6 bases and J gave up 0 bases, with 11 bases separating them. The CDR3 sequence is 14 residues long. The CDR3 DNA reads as TGTGCCAGCAGATTTGGACAGCTGAACACTGAAGCTTTCTTT. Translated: CASRFGQLNTEAFF.

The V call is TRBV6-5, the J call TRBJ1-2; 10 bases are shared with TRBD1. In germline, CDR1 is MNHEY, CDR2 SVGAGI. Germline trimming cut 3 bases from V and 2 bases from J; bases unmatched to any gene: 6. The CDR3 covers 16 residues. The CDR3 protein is CASSYRDRGRNYGYTF. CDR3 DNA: TGTGCCAGCAGTTATCGGGACAGGGGTAGAAACTATGGCTACACCTTC.

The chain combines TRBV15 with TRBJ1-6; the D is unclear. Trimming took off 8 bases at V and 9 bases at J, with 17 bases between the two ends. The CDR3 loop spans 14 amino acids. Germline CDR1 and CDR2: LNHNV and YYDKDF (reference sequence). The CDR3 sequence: CATQRWLPLSPLHF. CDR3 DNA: TGTGCCACCCAGCGGTGGCTACCCCTTTCACCCCTCCACTTT.

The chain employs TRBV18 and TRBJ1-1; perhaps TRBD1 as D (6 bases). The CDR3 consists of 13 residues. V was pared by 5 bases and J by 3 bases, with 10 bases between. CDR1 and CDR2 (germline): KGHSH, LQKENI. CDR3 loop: CASSDHRDTEAFF. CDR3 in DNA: TGTGCCAGCTCAGACCACAGGGACACTGAAGCTTTCTTT.